This passage covers 7 T cell receptor beta chains from one sample sequenced in a study of CXCR3-negative and CXCR3-positive naive CD8 T cells. UMI labels and 5' RACE were used to prepare the TRB cDNA libraries. TCRdb reanalyzed the 5' RACE reads, giving one entry per CDR3 protein sequence and no DNA. The sample spans about 62,000 distinct CDR3 sequences; the ten largest clones claim about 4.6%. The sample was naive CXCR3- CD8+ T cells from blood. The subset here: CD45RO-CCR7+CD27+CD95- naive CD8+ T cells lacking CXCR3 (TNR3-). The origin of the receptors is a human donor in good health. Some clones in this sample may be carry-over from other donors' samples.

The chain has TRBV7-9 and TRBJ2-4; TCRdb indicates TRBD1, and absent DNA this call remains unverified. This CDR3 is 15 amino acids long. Germline lookup yields CDR1 SEHNR and CDR2 FQNEAQ (reference sequence). The CDR3 loop is CASNDARVSVNIQYF.

This rearrangement joins TRBV6-1 to TRBJ2-1; TCRdb reports TRBD2, a call that lacks DNA to check it against. The CDR3 loop spans 15 amino acids. CDR1 and CDR2 from the germline V gene are MNHNS and SASEGT. This CDR3 reads CASTVAGGSYNEQFF.

The chain employs TRBV20-1 and TRBJ1-1. The germline V gene has CDR1 DFQATT and CDR2 SNEGSKA (reference sequence). This CDR3 comprises 12 residues. CDR3: CSPFTEYTEAFF.

The genes are TRBV20-1 and TRBJ1-2; the D call of TRBD1 rests on TCRdb alone, since no DNA is present to check it. Germline CDR1 and CDR2: DFQATT and SNEGSKA (reference sequence). The CDR3 is made up of 15 amino acids. CDR3 residues: CSARGGTGEVDGYTF.

The chain joins TRBV6-5 to TRBJ2-1; there is no DNA to check the TCRdb D call of TRBD1. The CDR3 runs to 17 residues. Germline assignment: CDR1 MNHEY and CDR2 SVGAGI. The CDR3 loop reads CASSYSLVGTGQDEQFF.

This chain uses TRBV12-3 or TRBV12-4 with TRBJ2-5; the D call from TCRdb, TRBD1, cannot be confirmed without DNA. This CDR3 has 14 residues. CDR3 sequence reads: CASSPGTGRETQYF.

The chain links TRBV7-2 to TRBJ1-1; TCRdb's D gene call, TRBD1, goes unchecked for lack of DNA. This CDR3 contains 16 residues. Germline CDR1 reads SGHTA; CDR2 reads FQGNSA. CDR3 sequence: CASSLAGYVGDTEAFF.